This T cell receptor beta chain came from a study of siplizumab effects on memory and regulatory T cells. Whole-study results and caveats: A major contribution to the alloresponse seemed to be made by naive T cells, which seemed more diverse than memory cells. Versus 25% to 30% in controls, the mappable alloreactive CD4+ clones averaged about 74% Treg-derived with siplizumab.

The V gene end was trimmed by 7 bases and the J gene end by 2 bases; junction bases not matched to a gene: 6. The CDR3 runs 13 residues. Germline V gene data show CDR1 as SQVTM and CDR2 as ANQGSEA. Data came from immunoSEQ multiplex PCR; TCRdb stores just in-frame clones and leaves some out. The data show roughly 92,000 clones, with around 94% seen just once and around 1.5% held by the top ten. A remark on this clone: No antigen is known for it.

The chain employs TRBV29-1 and TRBJ2-5, with 8 bases lining up with TRBD1. This receptor was identified in a human donor in good health. What was sequenced was non-Treg CD4+ T cells sorted from blood. The CDR3 coding sequence is TGCAGCGCAGGGGGCGCCCAACAAGAGACCCAGTACTTC. Encoded protein: CSAGGAQQETQYF. Looking up the rest from reference TRBV29-1 and TRBJ2-5 gives the full variable domain: SAVISQKPSRDICQRGTSLTIQCQVDSQVTMMFWYRQQPGQSLTLIATANQGSEATYESGFVIDKFPISRPNLTFSTLTVSNMSPEDSSIYLCSAGGAQQETQYFGPGTRLLVL.